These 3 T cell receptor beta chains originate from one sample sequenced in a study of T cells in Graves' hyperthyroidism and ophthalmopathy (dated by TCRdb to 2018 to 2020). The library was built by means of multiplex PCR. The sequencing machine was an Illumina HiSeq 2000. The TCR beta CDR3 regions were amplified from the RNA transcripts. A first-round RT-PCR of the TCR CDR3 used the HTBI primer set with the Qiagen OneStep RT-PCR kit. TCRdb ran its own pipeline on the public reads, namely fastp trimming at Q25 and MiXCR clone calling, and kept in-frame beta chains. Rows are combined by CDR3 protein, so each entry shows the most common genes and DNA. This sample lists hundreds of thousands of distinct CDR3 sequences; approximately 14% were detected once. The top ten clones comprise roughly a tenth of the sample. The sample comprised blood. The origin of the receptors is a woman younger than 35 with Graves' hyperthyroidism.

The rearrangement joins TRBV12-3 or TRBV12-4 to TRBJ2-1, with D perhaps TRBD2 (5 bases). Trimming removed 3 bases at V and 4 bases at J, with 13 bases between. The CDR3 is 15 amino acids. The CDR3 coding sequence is TGTGCCAGCAGTTTGGGGAGCGGAGATTACAATGAGCAGTTCTTC. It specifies CASSLGSGDYNEQFF.

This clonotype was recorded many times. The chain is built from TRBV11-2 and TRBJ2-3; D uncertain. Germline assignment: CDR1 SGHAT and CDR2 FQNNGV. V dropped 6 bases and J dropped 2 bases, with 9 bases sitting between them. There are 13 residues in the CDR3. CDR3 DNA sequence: TGTGCCAGCAGTCCGTTTAACACAGATACGCAGTATTTT. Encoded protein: CASSPFNTDTQYF.

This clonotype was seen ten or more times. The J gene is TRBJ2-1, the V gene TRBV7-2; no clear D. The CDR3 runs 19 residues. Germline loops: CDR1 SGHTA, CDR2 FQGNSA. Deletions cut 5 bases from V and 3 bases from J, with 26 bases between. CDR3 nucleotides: TGTGCCAGCAGCCCATCCTCACAGTCGTACGTTTATGGCTACAATGAGCAGTTCTTC. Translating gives CASSPSSQSYVYGYNEQFF.